This T cell receptor (beta chain) was found in a study of response to subunit inactivated influenza vaccine. TCRdb reprocessed the RT-PCR reads with MiXCR, giving one entry per CDR3 protein. The table has roughly 500,000 distinct CDR3 sequences, roughly 25% seen once. This clonotype was seen ten or more times. Trimming left V 0 bases short and J 5 bases short, with 8 bases between. The CDR3 is 14 residues long. Per germline, CDR1 SGHTA and CDR2 FQGNSA. The sample was also reused in another study, on T cells expressing NK-cell markers. That report adds: UMIs were included in TCR beta cDNA generated by 5'RACE template switching. Sorted CD3+CD56-NKG2C+, CD3+CD56+NKG2C+ and CD3+CD56+NKG2C- T cells supplied the TCR beta repertoires. There were seven HCMV-seropositive donors and one seronegative donor among the eight sequenced. The CD3+CD56-NKG2C+ fraction of several donors was likewise dominated by these clonotypes. It is unclear if expanded NKG2C-expressing clones target HCMV antigens.

The starting material was CD4+ T cells sorted from PBMCs, obtained roughly 12 days after vaccination. V usage is TRBV7-2 and J usage is TRBJ2-1; perhaps TRBD2 as D (6 bases). The sequence came from a man over 45 who received an inactivated influenza vaccine. CDR3: CASSLAGGNNEQFF. The CDR3 DNA is TGTGCCAGCAGCTTAGCTGGCGGGAACAATGAGCAGTTCTTC.